The rows below give T cell receptor beta chains drawn from one sample of a study of graft-versus-host responses after intestinal transplantation. No antigen has been assigned to these receptors. Only in-frame clones appear in the TCRdb table, and some are missing; sequencing was by immunoSEQ multiplex PCR. This table holds approximately 100,000 clones, roughly 87% found once. Sequenced here: unstimulated CD4+ T cells sorted from spleen or lymph node cells, sampled before intestinal transplant. These receptors came from a human donor who received an intestinal transplant. CDR3s include the opening cysteine and the closing phenylalanine or tryptophan. The D gene is left open where the match is weak. The size of a clone is reported for some rows only, either as once, few or many, or as a class for expanded clones.

cdr3_aa: CASSPPRTGFTDTQYF; cdr3_nt: TGTGCCAGCAGCCCCCCCAGGACAGGGTTCACAGATACGCAGTATTTT; clone_size: -; cdr3_length: 16; v_call: TRBV5-4; d_call: TRBD1; j_call: TRBJ2-3
cdr3_aa: CASSRDRGYEQYF; cdr3_nt: TGTGCCAGCAGCCGAGACAGGGGCTACGAGCAGTACTTC; clone_size: -; cdr3_length: 13; v_call: TRBV5-5; d_call: TRBD1; j_call: TRBJ2-7
cdr3_aa: CASSDNSGTARFF; cdr3_nt: TGCGCCAGCAGTGATAATTCGGGGACGGCGAGGTTCTTC; clone_size: -; cdr3_length: 13; v_call: TRBV10-2; d_call: -; j_call: TRBJ2-1
cdr3_aa: CASSLEGVGKNIQYF; cdr3_nt: TGTGCCAGCAGTCTTGAGGGAGTGGGCAAAAACATTCAGTACTTC; clone_size: -; cdr3_length: 15; v_call: TRBV2; d_call: -; j_call: TRBJ2-4
cdr3_aa: CATGGVGYEQYF; cdr3_nt: TGTGCCACGGGGGGTGTTGGGTACGAGCAGTACTTC; clone_size: -; cdr3_length: 12; v_call: TRBV28; d_call: TRBD2; j_call: TRBJ2-7
cdr3_aa: CASGPRDRGSEQYF; cdr3_nt: TGTGCTAGTGGTCCCCGGGACAGGGGGTCCGAGCAGTACTTC; clone_size: -; cdr3_length: 14; v_call: TRBV12-5; d_call: TRBD1; j_call: TRBJ2-7
cdr3_aa: CATRRGGLSTDTQYF; cdr3_nt: TGTGCCACAAGGAGGGGGGGCCTAAGCACAGATACGCAGTATTTT; clone_size: -; cdr3_length: 15; v_call: TRBV6-5; d_call: -; j_call: TRBJ2-3
cdr3_aa: CASSEGQASFETQYF; cdr3_nt: TGTGCCAGCAGTGAAGGACAGGCATCTTTCGAGACCCAGTACTTC; clone_size: -; cdr3_length: 15; v_call: TRBV6-1; d_call: -; j_call: TRBJ2-5
cdr3_aa: CASSLSGTSGEQFF; cdr3_nt: TGTGCCAGCAGCTTATCCGGGACTAGTGGGGAGCAGTTCTTC; clone_size: -; cdr3_length: 14; v_call: TRBV7-3; d_call: TRBD2; j_call: TRBJ2-1
cdr3_aa: CASSTWYGYTF; cdr3_nt: TGTGCCAGCTCCACGTGGTATGGCTACACCTTC; clone_size: -; cdr3_length: 11; v_call: TRBV5-4; d_call: -; j_call: TRBJ1-2
cdr3_aa: CAISADRDTGELFF; cdr3_nt: TGTGCCATCAGTGCCGACAGGGACACCGGGGAGCTGTTTTTT; clone_size: -; cdr3_length: 14; v_call: TRBV10-3; d_call: TRBD1; j_call: TRBJ2-2
cdr3_aa: CAISEREETQHF; cdr3_nt: TGTGCCATCAGTGAGCGGGAAGAGACCCAGCACTTC; clone_size: once; cdr3_length: 12; v_call: TRBV10-3; d_call: -; j_call: TRBJ2-5
cdr3_aa: CASSVKGTSSTDTQYF; cdr3_nt: TGTGCCAGCAGCGTAAAGGGGACTAGTTCCACAGATACGCAGTATTTT; clone_size: -; cdr3_length: 16; v_call: TRBV9; d_call: TRBD2; j_call: TRBJ2-3
cdr3_aa: CASTAHGRGRSGELFF; cdr3_nt: TGCGCCAGCACAGCCCATGGCAGGGGGCGGTCCGGGGAGCTGTTTTTT; clone_size: -; cdr3_length: 16; v_call: TRBV10-2; d_call: TRBD1; j_call: TRBJ2-2
cdr3_aa: CASSLTRTSGRGYF; cdr3_nt: TGTGCCAGCAGTTTAACCCGGACTAGCGGGAGAGGGTACTTC; clone_size: -; cdr3_length: 14; v_call: TRBV27; d_call: TRBD2; j_call: TRBJ2-7
cdr3_aa: CASSIDSTSTDTQYF; cdr3_nt: TGCGCCAGCAGCATCGACAGCACTAGCACAGATACGCAGTATTTT; clone_size: -; cdr3_length: 15; v_call: TRBV5-1; d_call: -; j_call: TRBJ2-3
cdr3_aa: CASSLISDEQFF; cdr3_nt: TGTGCCAGTAGTCTGATTTCCGATGAGCAGTTCTTC; clone_size: -; cdr3_length: 12; v_call: TRBV19; d_call: -; j_call: TRBJ2-1
cdr3_aa: CASSQSEDRPTNEKLFF; cdr3_nt: TGCGCCAGCAGTCAATCGGAAGACAGGCCCACTAATGAAAAACTGTTTTTT; clone_size: -; cdr3_length: 17; v_call: TRBV23-1; d_call: -; j_call: TRBJ1-4